This TCR beta chain was recovered during a study of beta chain features in type 1 diabetes. Study results and caveats: VDJ junctions sequenced from type 1 diabetes patients showed fewer insertions and more deletions. It was possible that PCR favored shorter templates, equally so in patients and controls. For Type 1 diabetes patients, all four CD4+ subsets carried TCRB CDR3s that were moderately but significantly shorter. HLA effects on TCRB rearrangement stayed unresolved here.

A CD45RO/CCR7/CD25/CD127/CD95/CD27 panel sorted naive, central memory, regulatory and stem cell-like memory CD4+ cells. All of the isolated RNA was reverse transcribed, so expressed TCRB transcripts were sequenced. The table came from immunoSEQ multiplex PCR; TCRdb's copy has only in-frame clones and leaves some out. There are hundreds of thousands of clones in the sample; 11% to 15% occur only once, and just under 0.04% lies in the top ten. The CDR3 runs to 14 residues. CDR1 SGHAT and CDR2 FQDESV come from the germline V gene (reference sequence). After removal of 5 bases from V and 2 bases from J, the junction contained 3 bases not matched to a gene. This clone was found a few times. The antigen remains undetermined.

The rearrangement uses TRBV11-1 and TRBJ2-7, with 10 positions matching TRBD1. This clonotype was obtained from a man aged 18 to 35 with type 1 diabetes. Sequencing used naive CD4+ T cells from blood. CDR3 nucleotide sequence: TGTGCCAGCAGCCGAGGACAGGGGGCCTACGAGCAGTACTTC. It translates to CASSRGQGAYEQYF.